This T cell receptor beta chain stems from a study of blood T cell repertoires in COVID-19. Study as a whole: The cDNA or gDNA used as material had been derived from T cells, B-cell-depleted T cells, or PBMCs.

The CDR3 consists of 17 residues. V was clipped by 4 bases and J by 4 bases, with 25 bases between them. The germline CDR1 and CDR2 sequences are SQVTM and ANQGSEA. Profiled with immunoSEQ multiplex PCR; TCRdb holds only in-frame clones, not every one. Among approximately 150,000 clones listed, approximately 88% were seen once. J is TRBJ1-1 and V is TRBV29-1, with D possibly being TRBD1 (5 bases). This receptor was obtained from an older woman who had recovered from COVID-19. The sequencing input was peripheral blood. The CDR3 DNA sequence: TGCAGCGTTGCCTCCGGGGGGATTTCCCTACGGAGCACTGAAGCTTTCTTT. Translated, it gives CSVASGGISLRSTEAFF.